The entry that follows covers one TCR beta chain sequence. Its antigen is not known. Between the trimmed V and J ends, which lost 10 bases and 3 bases, there was a span of 16 bases. The CDR3 has 13 amino acids. Germline assignment: CDR1 MNHEY and CDR2 SMNVEV (reference sequence). This sample is drawn from a study of CD8 T cells in ankylosing spondylitis. With molecular barcodes, quantitative 5'-RACE was used to make the TCR beta libraries. One entry per CDR3 protein, called by TCRdb with MiXCR from the 5' RACE reads. The table shows roughly 470,000 distinct CDR3 sequences, with approximately 26% occurring only once. Whole-study findings and limits: Enrichment of disease-linked clones was reportedly significant in matched ankylosing spondylitis synovial fluid. Earlier work had already found some motif variants in reactive arthritis synovial fluid and blood. Roughly 8 highly homologous variants made up a TCR beta motif, and this motif appeared characteristic of ankylosing spondylitis blood.

What was sequenced was blood, either unsorted or a sorted T cell fraction (not recorded which). This TCR derives from a male donor with ankylosing spondylitis. The rearrangement uses TRBV27 and TRBJ2-7, with a possible D match to TRBD1 (8 bases). CDR3 sequence: CATRETGVYEQYF. CDR3 DNA: TGTGCCACGCGGGAGACAGGGGTCTACGAGCAGTACTTC.